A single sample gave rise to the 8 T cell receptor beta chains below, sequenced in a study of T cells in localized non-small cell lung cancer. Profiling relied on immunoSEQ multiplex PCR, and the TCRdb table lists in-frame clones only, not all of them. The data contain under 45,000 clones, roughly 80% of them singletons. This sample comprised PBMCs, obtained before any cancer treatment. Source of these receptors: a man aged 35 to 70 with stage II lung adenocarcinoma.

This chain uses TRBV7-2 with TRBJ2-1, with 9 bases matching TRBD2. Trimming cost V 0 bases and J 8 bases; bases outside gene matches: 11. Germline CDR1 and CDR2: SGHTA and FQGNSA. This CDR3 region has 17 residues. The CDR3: CASSLALGVGGRDEQFF. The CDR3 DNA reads TGTGCCAGCAGCTTAGCGCTGGGAGTCGGCGGGAGGGATGAGCAGTTCTTC.

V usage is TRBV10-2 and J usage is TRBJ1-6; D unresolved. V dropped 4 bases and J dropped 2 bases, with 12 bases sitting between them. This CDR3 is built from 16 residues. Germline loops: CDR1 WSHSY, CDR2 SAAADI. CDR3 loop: CASSGFLGTYNSPLHF. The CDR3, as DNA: TGCGCCAGCAGTGGGTTTTTGGGGACCTATAATTCACCCCTCCACTTT.

The CDR3 sequence is CSARWGAEQFF. For the CDR3, the DNA is TGCAGTGCTAGGTGGGGGGCTGAGCAGTTCTTC. The rearrangement uses TRBV20-1 and TRBJ2-1; tentatively, D is TRBD1 or TRBD2 (6 bases each). CDR1 DFQATT and CDR2 SNEGSKA come from the germline V gene (reference sequence). V was clipped by 3 bases and J by 9 bases, with 9 bases between them. This CDR3 is built from 11 residues.

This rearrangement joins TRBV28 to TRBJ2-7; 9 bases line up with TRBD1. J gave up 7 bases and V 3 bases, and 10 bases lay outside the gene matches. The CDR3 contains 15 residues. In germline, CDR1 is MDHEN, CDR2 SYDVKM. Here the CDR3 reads CASSFMDRGQEEQYF. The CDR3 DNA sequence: TGTGCCAGCAGTTTTATGGACAGGGGTCAAGAAGAGCAGTACTTC.

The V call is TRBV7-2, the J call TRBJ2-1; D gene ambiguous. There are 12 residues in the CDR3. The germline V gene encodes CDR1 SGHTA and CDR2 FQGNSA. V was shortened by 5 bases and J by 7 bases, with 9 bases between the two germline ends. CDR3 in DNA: TGTGCCAGCAGCGCGGAGAGGAATGAGCAGTTCTTC. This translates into CASSAERNEQFF.

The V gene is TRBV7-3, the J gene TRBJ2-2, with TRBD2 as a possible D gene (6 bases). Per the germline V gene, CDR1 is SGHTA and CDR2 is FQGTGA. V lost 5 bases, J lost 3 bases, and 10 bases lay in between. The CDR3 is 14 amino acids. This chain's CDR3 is CASSPSGDTGELFF. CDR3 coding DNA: TGTGCCAGCAGCCCATCGGGAGACACCGGGGAGCTGTTTTTT.

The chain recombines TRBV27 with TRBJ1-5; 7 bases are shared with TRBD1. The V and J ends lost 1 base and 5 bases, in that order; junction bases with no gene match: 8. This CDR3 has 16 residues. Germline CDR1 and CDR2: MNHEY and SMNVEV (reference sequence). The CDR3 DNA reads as TGTGCCAGCAGTTTATTGGCAGGGGGGAGGCATCAGCCCCAGCATTTT. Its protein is CASSLLAGGRHQPQHF.

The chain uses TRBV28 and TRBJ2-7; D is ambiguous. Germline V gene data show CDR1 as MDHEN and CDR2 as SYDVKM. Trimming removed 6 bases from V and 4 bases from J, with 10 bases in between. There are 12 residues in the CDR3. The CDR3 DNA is TGTGCCAGCAGCTCCCGGCCGTACGAGCAGTACTTC. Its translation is CASSSRPYEQYF.